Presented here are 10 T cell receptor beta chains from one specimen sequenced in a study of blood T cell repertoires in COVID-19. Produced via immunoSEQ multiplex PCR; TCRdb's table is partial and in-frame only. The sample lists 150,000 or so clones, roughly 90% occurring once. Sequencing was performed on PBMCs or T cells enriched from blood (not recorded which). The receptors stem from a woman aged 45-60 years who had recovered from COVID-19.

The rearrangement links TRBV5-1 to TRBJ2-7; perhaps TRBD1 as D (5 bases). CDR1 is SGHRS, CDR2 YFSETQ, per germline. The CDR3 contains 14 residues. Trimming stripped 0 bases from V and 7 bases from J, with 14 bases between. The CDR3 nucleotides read TGCGCCAGCAGCTTGGGGACAACCCTTTTTGAGCAGTACTTC. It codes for CASSLGTTLFEQYF. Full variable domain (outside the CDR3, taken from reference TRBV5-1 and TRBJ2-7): KAGVTQTPRYLIKTRGQQVTLSCSPISGHRSVSWYQQTPGQGLQFLFEYFSETQRNKGNFPGRFSGRQFSNSRSEMNVSTLELGDSALYLCASSLGTTLFEQYFGPGTRLTVT.

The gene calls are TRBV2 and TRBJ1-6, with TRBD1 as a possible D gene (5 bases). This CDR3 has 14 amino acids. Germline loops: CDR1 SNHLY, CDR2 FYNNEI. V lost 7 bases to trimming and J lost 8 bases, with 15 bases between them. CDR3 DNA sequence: TGTGCCAGCACCTCGTCGACAGCTTATTCACCCCTCCACTTT. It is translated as CASTSSTAYSPLHF.

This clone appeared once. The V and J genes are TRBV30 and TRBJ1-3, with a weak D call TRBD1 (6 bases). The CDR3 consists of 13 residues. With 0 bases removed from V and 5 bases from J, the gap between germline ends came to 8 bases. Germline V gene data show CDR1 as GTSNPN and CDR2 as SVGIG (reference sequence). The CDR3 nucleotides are TGTGCCTGGAGTGTGGGGGGGCGAAACACCATATATTTT. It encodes CAWSVGGRNTIYF.

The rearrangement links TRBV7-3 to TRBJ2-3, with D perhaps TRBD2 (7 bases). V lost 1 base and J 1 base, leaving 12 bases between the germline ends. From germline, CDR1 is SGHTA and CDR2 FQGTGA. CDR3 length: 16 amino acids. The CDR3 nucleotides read TGTGCCAGCAGCTTAATAGGGCGGGGGCGCACAGATACGCAGTATTTT. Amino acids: CASSLIGRGRTDTQYF.

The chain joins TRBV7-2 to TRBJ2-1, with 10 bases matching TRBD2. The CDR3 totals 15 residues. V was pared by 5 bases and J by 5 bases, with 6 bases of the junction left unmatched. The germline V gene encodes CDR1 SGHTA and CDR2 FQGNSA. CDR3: CASSRNGLADNEQFF. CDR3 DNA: TGTGCCAGCAGCCGGAACGGACTAGCGGACAATGAGCAGTTCTTC.

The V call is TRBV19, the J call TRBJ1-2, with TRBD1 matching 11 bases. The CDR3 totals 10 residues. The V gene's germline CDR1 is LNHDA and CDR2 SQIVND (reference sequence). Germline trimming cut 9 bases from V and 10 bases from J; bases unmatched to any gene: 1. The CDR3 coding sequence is TGTGCCAGCGGACAGGGGGCCTACACCTTC. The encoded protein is CASGQGAYTF. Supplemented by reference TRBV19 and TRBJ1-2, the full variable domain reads DGGITQSPKYLFRKEGQNVTLSCEQNLNHDAMYWYRQDPGQGLRLIYYSQIVNDFQKGDIAEGYSVSREKKESFPLTVTSAQKNPTAFYLCASGQGAYTFGSGTRLTVV.

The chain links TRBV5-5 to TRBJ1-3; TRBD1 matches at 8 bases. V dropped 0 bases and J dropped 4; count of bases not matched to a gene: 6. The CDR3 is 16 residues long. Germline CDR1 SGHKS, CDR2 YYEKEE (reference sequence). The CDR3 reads CASSLVARGPGNTIYF. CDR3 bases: TGTGCCAGCAGCTTGGTTGCCAGGGGGCCAGGAAACACCATATATTTT.

The CDR3 is CASSSMSQGTEAFF. The DNA for the CDR3 is TGTGCCAGCAGCTCAATGTCCCAGGGCACTGAAGCTTTCTTT. The chain carries TRBV11-2 and TRBJ1-1, with TRBD1 as a possible D gene (5 bases). The length of the CDR3 is 14 residues. The germline V gene has CDR1 SGHAT and CDR2 FQNNGV. V gave up 4 bases and J gave up 4 bases, with 13 bases separating them.

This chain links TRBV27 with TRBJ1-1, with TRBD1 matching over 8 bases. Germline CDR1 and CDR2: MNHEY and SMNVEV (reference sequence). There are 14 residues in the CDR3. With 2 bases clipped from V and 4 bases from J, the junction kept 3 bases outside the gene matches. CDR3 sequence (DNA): TGTGCCAGCAGTTTAGCGGACAGGGCCACTGAAGCTTTCTTT. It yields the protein CASSLADRATEAFF.

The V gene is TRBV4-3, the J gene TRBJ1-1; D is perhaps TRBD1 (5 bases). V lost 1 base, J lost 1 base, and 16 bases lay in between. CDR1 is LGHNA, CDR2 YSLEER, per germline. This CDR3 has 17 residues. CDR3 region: CASSQAIPQGRNTEAFF. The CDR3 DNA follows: TGCGCCAGCAGCCAAGCTATACCCCAGGGTCGGAACACTGAAGCTTTCTTT.